This TCR beta chain originates from a study of cytomegalovirus exposure and HLA in healthy donors. About the study: An earlier analysis identified 95 million to 120 million unique TCR beta sequences in about 179 million T cells.

Study conclusions and caveats: There were some V segments, including TRBV6-2 and TRBV6-3, excluded as indistinguishable. Most likely, a cluster of highly shared sequence variants arose as a sequencing artifact. TCR beta V segments were, for the most part, productive about 87% or about 30% of the time in an earlier analysis.

The PCR employed 60 Vbeta primers together with 13 Jbeta primers. The repertoire was sequenced with immunoSEQ multiplex PCR; TCRdb's copy has only in-frame clones and lacks some. This sample's table reports some 120,000 clones. Notes on this clone: Its antigen is unidentified.

From germline, CDR1 is MNHEY and CDR2 SMNVEV (reference sequence). The CDR3 has 13 residues. Trimming cost V 6 bases and J 4 bases, with 12 bases left between them. Sequenced sample: PBMCs. The chain combines TRBV27 with TRBJ2-5; possible D gene TRBD2, 5 bases. This sequence originates from a woman between 55 and 75 years old in good health and CMV-seronegative. In nucleotides, the CDR3 is TGTGCCAGCAGGAGAGGGCAGGTAGAGACCCAGTACTTC. Translated: CASRRGQVETQYF.